The clone carrying this TCR beta chain was detected once. The record originates from a study of CD8+ T cells in alopecia areata. Treatment here: oral pan-JAK inhibitor, 5-10 mg twice daily. Germline CDR1 reads MNHNY; CDR2 reads SVGAGI (reference sequence). This CDR3 spans 12 amino acids. The J segment lost 5 bases and the V segment lost 10 bases, leaving 1 base of the junction unmatched. TCR sequencing used cDNA made by reverse transcription of extracted RNA. This table comes from immunoSEQ multiplex PCR, and its TCRdb copy is limited to in-frame clones, with some not included. The table lists about 190,000 clones, 55% to 70% of them singletons.

This chain joins TRBV6-6 and TRBJ2-3, with 12 bases fitting TRBD2. The sequence was obtained from a human donor with alopecia areata. The sample here was CD4+ T cells sorted from blood, taken at week 4, from a patient treated with tofacitinib. The CDR3 loop reads CATTSGGDTQYF. CDR3 nucleotide sequence: TGTGCCACGACTAGCGGGGGAGATACGCAGTATTTT.